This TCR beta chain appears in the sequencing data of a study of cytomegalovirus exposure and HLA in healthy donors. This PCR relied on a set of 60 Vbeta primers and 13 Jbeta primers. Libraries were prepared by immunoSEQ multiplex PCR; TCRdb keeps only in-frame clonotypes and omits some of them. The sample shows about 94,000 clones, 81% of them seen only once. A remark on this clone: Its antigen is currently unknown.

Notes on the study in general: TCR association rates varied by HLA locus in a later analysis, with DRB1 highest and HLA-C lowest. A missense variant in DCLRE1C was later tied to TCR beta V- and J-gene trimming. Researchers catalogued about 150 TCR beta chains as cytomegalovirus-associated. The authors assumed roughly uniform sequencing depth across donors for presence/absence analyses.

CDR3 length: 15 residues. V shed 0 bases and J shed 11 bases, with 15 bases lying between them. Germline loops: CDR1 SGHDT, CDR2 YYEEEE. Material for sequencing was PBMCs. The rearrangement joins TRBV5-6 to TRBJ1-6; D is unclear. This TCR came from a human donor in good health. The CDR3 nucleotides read TGTGCCAGCAGCTTGGCTGGCGGACTTAGGGCACCCCTCCACTTT. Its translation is CASSLAGGLRAPLHF. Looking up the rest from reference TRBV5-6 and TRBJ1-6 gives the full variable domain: DAGVTQSPTHLIKTRGQQVTLRCSPKSGHDTVSWYQQALGQGPQFIFQYYEEEERQRGNFPDRFSGHQFPNYSSELNVNALLLGDSALYLCASSLAGGLRAPLHFGNGTRLTVT.